Presented here are 26 T cell receptor beta chains from one specimen sequenced in a study of control samples from healthy donors and cancer patients. The data were produced by immunoSEQ multiplex PCR, yet TCRdb's version contains in-frame clones alone and is incomplete. This table holds around 90,000 clones, approximately 86% found once. Sequencing input: blood. The receptors shown here come from a young man in good health.

The V and J genes are TRBV5-6 and TRBJ1-2, with a weak D call TRBD1 (5 bases). The germline V gene encodes CDR1 SGHDT and CDR2 YYEEEE. V was shortened by 0 bases and J by 7 bases, with 10 bases between the two germline ends. The CDR3 length is 13 residues. The CDR3 DNA reads TGTGCCAGCAGCTTGGGGGGACCTGGTGGCTACACCTTC. Translated, it gives CASSLGGPGGYTF.

This clone occurred once. The rearrangement uses TRBV27 and TRBJ1-6, with 7 positions matching TRBD1. V was clipped by 4 bases and J by 5 bases; unmatched bases: 5. The CDR3 has 15 residues. CDR1 MNHEY and CDR2 SMNVEV come from the germline V gene (reference sequence). This CDR3 reads CASSSDRKDNSPLHF. CDR3 in DNA: TGTGCCAGCAGTTCGGACAGGAAGGATAATTCACCCCTCCACTTT.

This clone was observed a single time. The chain carries TRBV3-1 (or the pseudogene TRBV3-2) and TRBJ1-2, with no clear D. Per germline, CDR1 LGHDT and CDR2 YNNKEL (reference sequence). Trimming pared 0 bases from V and 4 bases from J, leaving 9 bases between. The CDR3 totals 14 residues. The CDR3 region has the DNA TGTGCCAGCAGCCAAGATCAGGCCCGCTATGGCTACACCTTC. Translating gives CASSQDQARYGYTF.

J is TRBJ2-7 and V is TRBV29-1; 8 positions match TRBD2. Germline values: CDR1 SQVTM, CDR2 ANQGSEA. V trimming: 4 bases; J trimming: 3 bases; junction bases outside the gene matches: 2. CDR3 length equals 12 residues. The DNA of the CDR3 is TGCAGCGTTGGTAGCGGGGTCTACGAGCAGTACTTC. Translation: CSVGSGVYEQYF.

The chain joins TRBV4-2 to TRBJ2-1; no clear D. Germline CDR1 reads LGHNA; CDR2 reads YNFKEQ. The CDR3 covers 15 residues. Trimming took 7 bases from V and 3 from J, leaving 16 bases between them. DNA for the CDR3: TGTGCCAGCACCCCACTACACGAGAACTACAATGAGCAGTTCTTC. It is translated as CASTPLHENYNEQFF.

The chain joins TRBV4-1 to TRBJ2-1; D is unclear. Trimming removed 2 bases from V and 0 bases from J, with 11 bases in between. The CDR3 is made up of 16 amino acids. Germline CDR1 and CDR2: MGHRA and YSYEKL. The CDR3: CASSQIDLISYNEQFF. CDR3 sequence (DNA): TGCGCCAGCAGCCAAATCGACTTGATCTCCTACAATGAGCAGTTCTTC.

This clone was seen only a few times. This rearrangement joins TRBV19 to TRBJ2-7; D unclear. The CDR3 is 14 amino acids. Germline V gives CDR1 LNHDA, CDR2 SQIVND (reference sequence). The germline V and J ends were trimmed by 6 bases and 2 bases, with 14 bases remaining between them. The CDR3 DNA reads as TGTGCCAGTAGCTCAGGAACGAACCCCTACGAGCAGTACTTC. It is translated as CASSSGTNPYEQYF.

The chain combines TRBV19 with TRBJ2-1; 7 bases agree with TRBD1. J lost 4 bases, V lost 7 bases, and 10 bases had no gene match. Per the germline V gene, CDR1 is LNHDA and CDR2 is SQIVND (reference sequence). This CDR3 contains 15 residues. CDR3 in DNA: TGTGCCAGTACTGCACAGGGGTTAGGATACAATGAGCAGTTCTTC. Its translation is CASTAQGLGYNEQFF. Looking up the rest from reference TRBV19 and TRBJ2-1 gives the full variable domain: DGGITQSPKYLFRKEGQNVTLSCEQNLNHDAMYWYRQDPGQGLRLIYYSQIVNDFQKGDIAEGYSVSREKKESFPLTVTSAQKNPTAFYLCASTAQGLGYNEQFFGPGTRLTVL.

The chain has TRBV2 and TRBJ2-2; D uncertain. This CDR3 has 15 amino acids. CDR1 is SNHLY, CDR2 FYNNEI, per germline. Trimming took off 4 bases at V and 0 bases at J, with 9 bases between the two ends. The CDR3 here is CASSVRPANTGELFF. CDR3 bases: TGTGCCAGCAGTGTAAGGCCGGCGAACACCGGGGAGCTGTTTTTT.

V gene TRBV9 combines with J gene TRBJ2-7, with 11 bases identical to TRBD1. Germline CDR1 is SGDLS and CDR2 is YYNGEE. With 4 bases clipped from V and 4 bases from J, the junction kept 10 bases outside the gene matches. This CDR3 has 16 amino acids. The CDR3 loop is CASSTKGTGGKYEQYF. The CDR3 DNA follows: TGTGCCAGCAGCACCAAAGGGACAGGGGGAAAATACGAGCAGTACTTC.

CDR3 nucleotides: TGTGCCAGTAGTACCGTGGCTAATGAAAAACTGTTTTTT. It yields the protein CASSTVANEKLFF. The genes are TRBV19 and TRBJ1-4; D not certain. CDR1 is LNHDA and CDR2 is SQIVND in the germline V gene (reference sequence). With 4 bases removed from V and 3 bases from J, the gap between germline ends came to 6 bases. The CDR3 loop spans 13 amino acids.

The chain couples TRBV7-9 to TRBJ1-1; D is perhaps TRBD1 (5 bases). Germline V gives CDR1 SEHNR, CDR2 FQNEAQ (reference sequence). V was clipped by 2 bases and J by 6 bases, with 13 bases between them. This CDR3 region has 14 residues. The CDR3 spells CASSLTVVGAEAFF. Here the CDR3 DNA reads TGTGCCAGCAGCTTAACGGTTGTAGGGGCTGAAGCTTTCTTT.

V gene TRBV5-1 combines with J gene TRBJ1-6; D is unresolved. The CDR3 length is 15 residues. Per the germline V gene, CDR1 is SGHRS and CDR2 is YFSETQ. Trimming removed 2 bases from V and 9 bases from J, with 15 bases in between. CDR3 residues: CASSFMTPSTSPLHF. The CDR3 coding sequence is TGCGCCAGCAGCTTTATGACACCTTCTACTTCACCCCTCCACTTT.

V and J are TRBV28 and TRBJ1-5, with 7 bases lining up with TRBD1. From germline, CDR1 is MDHEN and CDR2 SYDVKM. Unmatched junction bases numbered 11, after V lost 5 bases and J lost 4 bases. The CDR3 loop spans 16 amino acids. CDR3: CASSLYRQGSNQPQHF. The CDR3 nucleotides are TGTGCCAGCAGTCTCTACCGACAGGGTTCAAATCAGCCCCAGCATTTT.

This chain connects TRBV7-9 to TRBJ2-2, with 7 positions matching TRBD1. CDR3 length: 14 residues. Germline loops: CDR1 SEHNR, CDR2 FQNEAQ (reference sequence). V lost 5 bases, J lost 7 bases, and 7 bases stayed unmatched. DNA for the CDR3: TGTGCCAGCAGCCCTAGGGGGCAAGGCGGGGAGCTGTTTTTT. Residues: CASSPRGQGGELFF.

This clone has more than one count but fewer than ten. The rearrangement uses TRBV6-5 and TRBJ2-1, with D possibly called TRBD1 or TRBD2 (5 bases each). CDR1 is MNHEY and CDR2 is SVGAGI in the germline V gene. The CDR3 has 15 residues. The V gene lost 8 bases and the J gene lost 6 bases, with 20 bases spanning the gap. CDR3 loop: CASSRRGEVRNEQFF. CDR3 nucleotides: TGTGCCAGCTCTCGTAGGGGAGAGGTCCGCAATGAGCAGTTCTTC.

This clone was recorded once. At one end, the junction sequence differs from germline, possibly due to a read error. The V call is TRBV30, the J call TRBJ2-7; TRBD1 agrees at 11 bases. Per the germline V gene, CDR1 is GTSNPN and CDR2 is SVGIG (reference sequence). The CDR3 totals 12 residues. CDR3 in amino acids: CAWSQGQGATTF. CDR3 nucleotides: TGTGCCTGGAGTCAAGGACAGGGGGCAACAACCTTC. Full variable domain (missing parts from reference TRBV30 and TRBJ2-7): SQTIHQWPATLVQPVGSPLSLECTVEGTSNPNLYWYRQAAGRGLQLLFYSVGIGQISSEVPQNLSASRPQDRQFILSSKKLLLSDSGFYLCAWSQGQGATTFGPGTRLTVT.

The genes are TRBV21-1 and TRBJ1-5. TRBV21-1 is recorded as a pseudogene. The CDR3 loop spans 14 amino acids. The CDR3 here is CASSKPTDNQPQHF. The CDR3 coding sequence is TGTGCCAGCAGCAAACCCACGGATAATCAGCCCCAGCATTTT.

V gene TRBV2 combines with J gene TRBJ1-5; 12 bases are shared with TRBD1. The V and J ends lost 7 bases and 7 bases, in that order; junction bases with no gene match: 5. Germline loops: CDR1 SNHLY, CDR2 FYNNEI. The CDR3 sequence is 14 residues long. The CDR3 DNA follows: TGTGCCAGCAAAGGGACAGGGGGCACGCAGCCCCAGCATTTT. Protein product: CASKGTGGTQPQHF.

This clone has a single count. The chain is built from TRBV30 and TRBJ2-1; D unresolved. Per germline, CDR1 GTSNPN and CDR2 SVGIG (reference sequence). With 1 base removed from V and 9 bases from J, the gap between germline ends came to 7 bases. The CDR3 is made up of 11 amino acids. In DNA form, the CDR3 reads TGTGCCTGGAGTGGATGGGGTGAGCAGTTCTTC. Its translation: CAWSGWGEQFF.

This sequence joins TRBV5-1 and TRBJ1-1, with D perhaps matching TRBD1 (5 bases). V was pared by 4 bases and J by 1 base, with 8 bases between. CDR1 is SGHRS and CDR2 is YFSETQ in the germline V gene. This CDR3 region has 13 residues. CDR3 nucleotides: TGCGCCAGCAGCCGGGGGGAGAACACTGAAGCTTTCTTT. Translation gives CASSRGENTEAFF.

The chain carries TRBV5-1 and TRBJ2-7, with 13 bases aligning to TRBD2. Germline V gene data show CDR1 as SGHRS and CDR2 as YFSETQ. This CDR3 has 14 amino acids. V was pared by 4 bases and J by 7 bases, with 5 bases of the junction left unmatched. The CDR3 loop reads CASSLTTSGGEQYF. As DNA, the CDR3 is TGCGCCAGCAGCCTCACGACTAGCGGGGGGGAGCAGTACTTC.

V usage is TRBV18 and J usage is TRBJ2-5; no firm D call. Deletions cut 6 bases from V and 1 base from J, with 9 bases between. Germline V gene sequence: CDR1 KGHSH, CDR2 LQKENI. The CDR3 covers 13 residues. CDR3 sequence: CASSEQFQETQYF. Here the CDR3 DNA reads TGTGCCAGCTCCGAACAGTTCCAAGAGACCCAGTACTTC.

The chain links TRBV19 to TRBJ1-2; TRBD1 aligns across 7 bases. The V segment lost 6 bases and the J segment 4 bases; nucleotides outside the gene matches: 11. The CDR3 runs to 15 residues. Germline assignment: CDR1 LNHDA and CDR2 SQIVND (reference sequence). This chain's CDR3 is CASSLPGQSFYGYTF. The CDR3 region has the DNA TGTGCCAGTAGCCTACCGGGACAGTCGTTCTATGGCTACACCTTC.

The chain joins TRBV12-5 to TRBJ1-2, with D unresolved. The V gene lost 4 bases and the J gene lost 2 bases, with 14 bases spanning the gap. The CDR3 has 15 amino acids. Germline CDR1 LGHNT, CDR2 FRNRAP. The chain's CDR3 is CASGSHVSENYGYTF. The CDR3 coding sequence is TGTGCTAGTGGTTCGCACGTCTCGGAAAACTATGGCTACACCTTC.

This chain links TRBV19 with TRBJ1-5; possibly TRBD1 for D (5 bases). This CDR3 comprises 13 residues. Deletions cut 7 bases from V and 5 bases from J, with 12 bases between. Germline CDR1 reads LNHDA; CDR2 reads SQIVND (reference sequence). The CDR3 region is CASMSGRYQPQHF. The CDR3 DNA reads as TGTGCCAGTATGTCAGGGCGGTATCAGCCCCAGCATTTT.